Listed below are T cell receptor beta chains from one sample, sequenced in a study of T cell responses to AZD1222 COVID-19 vaccine. Using immunoSEQ multiplex PCR, the repertoire was profiled, and TCRdb retains in-frame clones only, with some absent. In the table there are 150,000 to 200,000 clones, around nine tenths of which are singletons. The sequenced sample was peripheral blood, obtained on day 0 of AZD1222 vaccination. These receptors originate from an adult in good health. CDR3s include the opening cysteine and the closing phenylalanine or tryptophan. Each record gives: clone size, J gene, V gene, D gene, CDR3 length, CDR3 DNA, CDR3 protein. A D gene is named only where the DNA matches it firmly. Only part of the rows carry a size: once, few, many, or a class if the clone is expanded.

once TRBJ1-1 TRBV7-9 - 13 TGTGCCAGCAGCTCCCAGGGTGAAACTGAAGCTTTCTTT CASSSQGETEAFF
- TRBJ2-1 TRBV5-4 TRBD2 15 TGTGCCAGCAGCTTGTCGGGACTAGGAGTTAATGAGCAGTTCTTC CASSLSGLGVNEQFF
- TRBJ1-1 TRBV4-2 - 13 TGTGCCAGCAGCCAAGGAGGGAACACTGAAGCTTTCTTT CASSQGGNTEAFF
- TRBJ1-2 TRBV9 - 14 TGTGCCAGCAGCGTAGATGGGGGTTCCTATGGCTACACCTTC CASSVDGGSYGYTF
- TRBJ2-5 TRBV11-2 - 16 TGTGCCAGCAGCTTAAGGGGGGGAGGGCCCCAAGAGACCCAGTACTTC CASSLRGGGPQETQYF
many TRBJ2-1 TRBV7-8 TRBD2 14 TGTGCCAGCAGCTTGTCGCTAGCGGAGGATGAGCAGTTCTTC CASSLSLAEDEQFF
- TRBJ1-6 TRBV9 - 12 TGTGCCAGCAGCGTCCGGAATTCACCCCTCCACTTT CASSVRNSPLHF
- TRBJ2-7 TRBV30 TRBD2 17 TGTGCCTGGAGGACAACGGGAGGGCCAAGGAACGGTTACGAGCAGTACTTC CAWRTTGGPRNGYEQYF
- TRBJ2-7 TRBV5-1 - 14 TGCGCCAGCAGCTTGACTTTAGGAAACTACGAGCAGTACTTC CASSLTLGNYEQYF
- TRBJ1-2 TRBV7-8 TRBD1 14 TGTGCCAGCAGCGCGAGACAGGGGGCCTACGGCTACACCTTC CASSARQGAYGYTF
- TRBJ2-7 TRBV4-1 TRBD2 16 TGCGCCAGCAGCCAAGATAGCGGGAGAGTCCTCTACGAGCAGTACTTC CASSQDSGRVLYEQYF
- TRBJ1-5 TRBV30 - 15 TGTGCCTGGAGTGGGGGGCAGATAAACAATCAGCCCCAGCATTTT CAWSGGQINNQPQHF
- TRBJ2-7 TRBV4-3 - 15 TGCGCCAGCAGCCAAGATGAAGGGTTAGGGTCCGAGCAGTACTTC CASSQDEGLGSEQYF
- TRBJ1-1 TRBV7-9 - 16 TGTGCCAGCAGCCCTGCCCGACAGGTTATGAACACTGAAGCTTTCTTT CASSPARQVMNTEAFF
- TRBJ2-7 TRBV28 - 16 TGTGCCAGCAGTTCCCCCGGGGCGGGGAGCTCCTACGAGCAGTACTTC CASSSPGAGSSYEQYF
- TRBJ1-2 TRBV29-1 - 11 TGCAGCGTAGTTACAGGTTATGGCTACACCTTC CSVVTGYGYTF
once TRBJ2-1 TRBV28 - 15 TGTGCCAGCAGTTTTAACGGGAGATCCTACAATGAGCAGTTCTTC CASSFNGRSYNEQFF
- TRBJ2-7 TRBV7-9 - 16 TGTGCCAGCAGCCAGGTGACAGGTGGCCTGACTTACGAGCAGTACTTC CASSQVTGGLTYEQYF
- TRBJ1-2 TRBV3-1/TRBV3-2 - 16 TGTGCCAGCAGCCAAGGGTGGACCGCTGCGAGTGGGGGCTACACCTTC CASSQGWTAASGGYTF
once TRBJ2-5 TRBV6-5 - 12 TGTGCCAGCAGTAACCTCGGGTCCGGCCAGTACTTC CASSNLGSGQYF
- TRBJ1-4 TRBV28 - 13 TGTGCCGTCCGGGATGATCGATTTGAAAAACTGTTTTTT CAVRDDRFEKLFF
- TRBJ1-2 TRBV25-1 - 13 TGTGCCAGCCGAGACACAGCTAACTATGGCTACACCTTC CASRDTANYGYTF
- TRBJ2-2 TRBV19 - 14 TGTGCCAGTATGAGGGAGACGAACACCGGGGAGCTGTTTTTT CASMRETNTGELFF
- TRBJ1-6 TRBV9 TRBD1 15 TGTGCCAGCAGCGTAGACGGACAGGCGGATTCACCCCTCCACTTT CASSVDGQADSPLHF
- TRBJ2-1 TRBV4-3 TRBD1 18 TGCGCCAGCAGCCAAGAGGGTAACAGGGGGCATCTCTACAATGAGCAGTTCTTC CASSQEGNRGHLYNEQFF
- TRBJ1-1 TRBV7-9 - 13 TGTGCCAGCAGCTTAGCTCCCCTCACTGAAGCTTTCTTT CASSLAPLTEAFF
- TRBJ1-2 TRBV5-1 TRBD1 16 TGCGCCAGCAGCTTGGAGGGGACAGGGGGTAACTATGGCTACACCTTC CASSLEGTGGNYGYTF
- TRBJ1-1 TRBV5-1 - 11 TGCGCCAGCAGCTTGAACACTGAAGCTTTCTTT CASSLNTEAFF
once TRBJ2-7 TRBV6-1 - 14 TGTGCCAGCAGTGAAGCGGGACGGGCCTACGAGCAGTACTTC CASSEAGRAYEQYF